This T cell receptor beta chain was observed in a study of shared clonotypes between healthy human individuals. Overall study: The cohort had a couple of women and three men, ages 18 to 49.

Germline V gene data show CDR1 as SGHRS and CDR2 as YFSETQ. The V gene lost 0 bases and the J gene lost 4 bases, with 8 bases spanning the gap. CDR3 length: 14 amino acids. Adult donors, all healthy and HIV-negative, had no recent acute infections or vaccinations. Assay used: immunoSEQ multiplex PCR; TCRdb lists only in-frame clones, some missing. The sample contains 2.3 million or so clones, roughly 93% of which appear only once. This chain joins TRBV5-1 and TRBJ1-5; the D is unclear. The sample consisted of naive CD4+ T cells from PBMCs. This sample's subset: CD45RA+ positively selected. This receptor was obtained from a man between 18 and 35 years old in good health. Some clones in this sample may be carry-over from other donors' samples. In DNA, the CDR3 is TGCGCCAGCAGCTTGGAGCCCACTAATCAGCCCCAGCATTTT. Encoded protein: CASSLEPTNQPQHF.